One and the same sample provided the 2 T cell receptor beta chains below, sequenced in a study of molecular identifiers for immune sequencing clone quantification. MiXCR was run by TCRdb on the PCR reads, yielding one entry per CDR3 protein. Of approximately 590,000 distinct CDR3 sequences listed, 25% are singletons. Specimen: naive CD8+ T cells from blood, with Jurkat cell RNA spiked in. Regarding subset: FACS-sorted CD8+CD4-CCR7+CD45RA+ naive T cells. The receptors originated from a human donor in good health. Some libraries in this study had Jurkat cell RNA spiked in.

This clonotype has a count of ten or more. The chain recombines TRBV2 with TRBJ1-5, with TRBD1 as a possible D gene (5 bases). Germline assignment: CDR1 SNHLY and CDR2 FYNNEI. CDR3 length: 15 amino acids. Deletions cut 3 bases from V and 1 base from J, with 10 bases between. The CDR3 is CASSDERGSNQPQHF. DNA of the CDR3: TGTGCCAGCAGTGACGAAAGGGGAAGCAATCAGCCCCAGCATTTT.

A note on this clonotype: One junction end does not reproduce the germline sequence, and a read error may be involved. The chain couples TRBV4-3 to TRBJ2-7, with D possibly called TRBD1 or TRBD2 (5 bases each). The germline V gene encodes CDR1 LGHNA and CDR2 YSLEER. The CDR3 runs 15 residues. In nucleotides, the CDR3 is TGCGCCAGCAGCCAACAGCGAGGGGTCTCCCACGAGCAGTACTTC. This translates into CASSQQRGVSHEQYF.